A selection of T cell receptor beta chains follows, all from one sample in a study of metastatic and nonmetastatic thyroid tumors. MiXCR reprocessed the PCR reads for TCRdb. The sample has about 34,000 clones, roughly a third seen once; the top ten hold over 20%. Sequenced sample: tumor tissue. The receptor source for this set is a female donor with papillary thyroid cancer or a benign thyroid nodule (not recorded which). Some clones in this sample may be carry-over from other donors' samples. Each CDR3 is given with its conserved first and last residue. A D gene is named only where the DNA matches it firmly. Where a row states a size, it is once, few, many or the class of an expanded clone; other rows omit it.

clone size,V gene,D gene,J gene,CDR3 DNA,CDR3 protein
few,TRBV19,TRBD2,TRBJ2-2,TGTGCCAGTAGTATAAGGCTAGCGGGAACCGGGGAGCTGTTTTTT,CASSIRLAGTGELFF
NA,TRBV5-1,TRBD1,TRBJ2-7,TGCGCCAGGCGCCGAGGGGACAGTTACGAGCAGTACTTC,CARRRGDSYEQYF
NA,TRBV6-2/TRBV6-3,TRBD2,TRBJ2-3,TGTGCCAGCAGTTCCCTAGCGGGAGCTATAGATACGCAGTATTTT,CASSSLAGAIDTQYF
NA,TRBV28,NA,TRBJ2-5,TGTGCCAGCAGTTTAACAGGGTTTGAGGAGACCCAGTACTTC,CASSLTGFEETQYF
NA,TRBV4-1,NA,TRBJ1-2,TGCGCCAGCAGCCAAGAGGATGCAGGTGGCTACACCTTC,CASSQEDAGGYTF
NA,TRBV5-1,NA,TRBJ2-5,TGCGCCAGCAGCTTGGTACCTGACGGGGATGGGGAGACCCAGTACTTC,CASSLVPDGDGETQYF
NA,TRBV28,NA,TRBJ1-6,TGTGCCAGCACAGGTGTTGATAATTCACCCCTCCACTTT,CASTGVDNSPLHF
many,TRBV16,NA,TRBJ2-7,TGTGCCAGCAGCCAATCACGCCTTACGGCCGAGCAGTACTTC,CASSQSRLTAEQYF
NA,TRBV20-1,NA,TRBJ2-5,TGCAGTGCCCCCCCTACTAGGACTGGGACCCAGTACTTC,CSAPPTRTGTQYF
NA,TRBV6-1,NA,TRBJ2-7,TGTGCCACCCTCGGGTGGCAGGGGTATTCCTACGAGCAGTACTTC,CATLGWQGYSYEQYF
few,TRBV19,NA,TRBJ1-2,TGTGCCAGCCATCCTGGAGATCTCGAGGGCTATGGCTACACCTTC,CASHPGDLEGYGYTF
NA,TRBV7-2,NA,TRBJ2-7,TGTGCCAGCAGCTTACCCCTAAGGCGACTAACCTACGAGCAGTACTTC,CASSLPLRRLTYEQYF